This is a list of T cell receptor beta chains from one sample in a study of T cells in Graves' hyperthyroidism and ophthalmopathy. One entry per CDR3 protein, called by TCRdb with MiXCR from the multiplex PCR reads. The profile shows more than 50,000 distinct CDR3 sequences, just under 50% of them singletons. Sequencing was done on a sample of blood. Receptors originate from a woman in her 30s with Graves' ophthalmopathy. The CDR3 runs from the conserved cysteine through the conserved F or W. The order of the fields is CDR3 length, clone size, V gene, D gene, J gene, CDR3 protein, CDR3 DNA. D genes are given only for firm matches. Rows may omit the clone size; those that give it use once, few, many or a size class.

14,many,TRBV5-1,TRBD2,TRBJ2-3,CASSSSGSTDTQYF,TGCGCCAGCAGCTCTAGCGGATCCACAGATACGCAGTATTTT
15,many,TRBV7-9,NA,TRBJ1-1,CASSSPGRGGAEAFF,TGTGCCAGCAGCTCTCCAGGGAGAGGGGGAGCTGAAGCTTTCTTT
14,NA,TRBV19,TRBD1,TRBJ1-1,CASNAGGAGTEAFF,TGTGCCAGCAACGCAGGGGGCGCGGGCACTGAAGCTTTCTTT
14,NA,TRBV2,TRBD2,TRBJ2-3,CASSVGAGSDTQYF,TGTGCCAGCAGTGTCGGAGCGGGATCAGATACGCAGTATTTT
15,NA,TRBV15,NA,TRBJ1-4,CATSVAGATNEKLFF,TGTGCCACCAGCGTAGCGGGAGCAACTAATGAAAAACTGTTTTTT
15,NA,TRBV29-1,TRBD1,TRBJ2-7,CSVEGGDRAVGEQYF,TGCAGCGTTGAAGGGGGGGACAGGGCTGTGGGGGAGCAGTACTTC
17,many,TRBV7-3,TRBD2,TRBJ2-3,CASSLTHAGAGTDTQYF,TGTGCCAGCAGCTTAACTCACGCGGGAGCGGGCACAGATACGCAGTATTTT
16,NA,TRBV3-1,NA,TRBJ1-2,CASSRGSPPLAYGYTF,TGTGCCAGCAGCCGGGGGAGTCCCCCCCTGGCCTATGGCTACACCTTC
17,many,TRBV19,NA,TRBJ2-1,CASSVVLTGSSYNEQFF,TGTGCCAGTAGTGTCGTTCTCACAGGAAGCTCCTACAATGAGCAGTTCTTC
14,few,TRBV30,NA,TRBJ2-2,CAWREGQNTGELFF,TGTGCCTGGAGGGAGGGACAGAACACCGGGGAGCTGTTTTTT
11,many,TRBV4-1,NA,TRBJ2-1,CASSTHNEQFF,TGCGCCAGCAGCACCCACAATGAGCAGTTCTTC
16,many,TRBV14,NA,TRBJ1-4,CASSQDRWGLGEKLFF,TGTGCCAGCAGCCAAGATCGATGGGGTCTAGGTGAAAAACTGTTTTTT
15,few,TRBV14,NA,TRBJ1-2,CASSPLQRQERGYTF,TGTGCCAGCTCACCACTCCAGCGCCAAGAGAGGGGCTACACCTTC
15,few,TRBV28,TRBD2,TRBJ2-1,CASSLSLAGDNEQFF,TGTGCCAGCAGTTTGAGTCTAGCGGGAGACAATGAGCAGTTCTTC
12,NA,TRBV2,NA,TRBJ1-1,CASPGWGLEAFF,TGTGCCAGCCCAGGGTGGGGTCTTGAAGCTTTCTTT